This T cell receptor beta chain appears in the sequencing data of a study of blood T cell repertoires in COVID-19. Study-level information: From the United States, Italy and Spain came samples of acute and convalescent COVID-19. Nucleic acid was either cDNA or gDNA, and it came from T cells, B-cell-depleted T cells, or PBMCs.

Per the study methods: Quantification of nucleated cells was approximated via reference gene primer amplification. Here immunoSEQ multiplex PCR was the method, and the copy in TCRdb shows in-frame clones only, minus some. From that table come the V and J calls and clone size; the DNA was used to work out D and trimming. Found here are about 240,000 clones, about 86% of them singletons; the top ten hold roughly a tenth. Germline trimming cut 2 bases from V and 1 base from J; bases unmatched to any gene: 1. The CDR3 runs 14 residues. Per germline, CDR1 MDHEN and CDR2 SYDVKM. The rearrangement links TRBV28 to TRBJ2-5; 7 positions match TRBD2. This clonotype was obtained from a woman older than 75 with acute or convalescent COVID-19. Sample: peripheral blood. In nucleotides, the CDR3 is TGTGCCAGCAGTTTAGGGGGGGGCCAAGAGACCCAGTACTTC. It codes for CASSLGGGQETQYF.